These T cell receptor beta chains were read from a single sample in a study of CD8 T cells in Susac syndrome. Using its own MiXCR run on the immunoSEQ multiplex PCR reads, TCRdb lists one record per CDR3 protein. The sample lists 150,000 to 250,000 distinct CDR3 sequences; about 95% were seen once. Sequencing was carried out using CD4+ T cells from PBMCs. The source of these receptors is a human donor with multiple sclerosis. CDR3s include the opening cysteine and the closing phenylalanine or tryptophan. The order of the fields is clone size, D gene, V gene, J gene, CDR3 protein, CDR3 DNA. A D gene is named only where the DNA matches it firmly. The size entry is marked missing in some rows and otherwise reads once, few, many or a size class.

clone size: NA; D gene: NA; V gene: TRBV19; J gene: TRBJ2-1; CDR3 protein: CASSIRRARGDEQFF; CDR3 DNA: TGTGCCAGTAGTATCCGGCGGGCCCGCGGCGATGAGCAGTTCTTC
clone size: once; D gene: NA; V gene: TRBV25-1; J gene: TRBJ2-3; CDR3 protein: CASSNSRGATQYF; CDR3 DNA: TGTGCCAGCAGTAACTCCAGGGGTGCTACGCAGTATTTT
clone size: NA; D gene: NA; V gene: TRBV4-2; J gene: TRBJ2-2; CDR3 protein: CASSQVGTYTGELFF; CDR3 DNA: TGTGCCAGCAGCCAAGTTGGGACTTACACCGGGGAGCTGTTTTTT
clone size: NA; D gene: NA; V gene: TRBV6-5; J gene: TRBJ2-7; CDR3 protein: CASSYRPGAREQYF; CDR3 DNA: TGTGCCAGCAGTTATCGCCCGGGGGCAAGGGAGCAGTACTTC
clone size: NA; D gene: NA; V gene: TRBV7-9; J gene: TRBJ1-2; CDR3 protein: CASSPRRGTYGYTF; CDR3 DNA: TGTGCCAGCAGCCCTCGAAGGGGTACCTATGGCTACACCTTC
clone size: NA; D gene: NA; V gene: TRBV29-1; J gene: TRBJ2-2; CDR3 protein: CSVDRNTGELFF; CDR3 DNA: TGCAGCGTTGATCGGAACACCGGGGAGCTGTTTTTT
clone size: NA; D gene: NA; V gene: TRBV12-3/TRBV12-4; J gene: TRBJ1-2; CDR3 protein: CASSPRVRGYTF; CDR3 DNA: TGTGCCAGCAGTCCCCGTGTGCGTGGCTACACCTTC
clone size: NA; D gene: NA; V gene: TRBV3-1; J gene: TRBJ2-7; CDR3 protein: CASSQEEGPYEQYF; CDR3 DNA: TGTGCCAGCAGCCAAGAGGAGGGGCCATACGAGCAGTACTTC
clone size: NA; D gene: TRBD2; V gene: TRBV7-9; J gene: TRBJ2-1; CDR3 protein: CATSSGSWNEQFF; CDR3 DNA: TGTGCCACCTCCAGCGGGAGTTGGAATGAGCAGTTCTTC
clone size: NA; D gene: NA; V gene: TRBV3-1; J gene: TRBJ2-2; CDR3 protein: CASSQDIRTHTGELFF; CDR3 DNA: TGTGCCAGCAGCCAAGACATACGCACACACACCGGGGAGCTGTTTTTT
clone size: NA; D gene: TRBD1; V gene: TRBV20-1; J gene: TRBJ2-1; CDR3 protein: CSARDDRGFGEQFF; CDR3 DNA: TGCAGTGCTAGAGATGACAGGGGGTTTGGCGAGCAGTTCTTC
clone size: NA; D gene: NA; V gene: TRBV20-1; J gene: TRBJ1-5; CDR3 protein: CSARGEVNQPQHF; CDR3 DNA: TGCAGTGCTAGGGGGGAGGTCAATCAGCCCCAGCATTTT
clone size: NA; D gene: NA; V gene: TRBV27; J gene: TRBJ2-1; CDR3 protein: CASSFARVGSNEQFF; CDR3 DNA: TGTGCCAGCAGTTTCGCGAGGGTGGGAAGTAATGAGCAGTTCTTC
clone size: NA; D gene: NA; V gene: TRBV20-1; J gene: TRBJ1-1; CDR3 protein: CRGSGKGAEAFF; CDR3 DNA: TGCAGGGGGAGCGGGAAGGGCGCTGAAGCTTTCTTT
clone size: NA; D gene: NA; V gene: TRBV29-1; J gene: TRBJ1-2; CDR3 protein: CSVETGTEGYGYTF; CDR3 DNA: TGCAGCGTTGAAACCGGGACTGAGGGTTATGGCTACACCTTC
clone size: few; D gene: NA; V gene: TRBV20-1; J gene: TRBJ2-3; CDR3 protein: CSASAPGTDTQYF; CDR3 DNA: TGCAGTGCTAGTGCCCCCGGAACAGATACGCAGTATTTT
clone size: NA; D gene: NA; V gene: TRBV3-1; J gene: TRBJ2-3; CDR3 protein: CASSQDKATRYKNTQYF; CDR3 DNA: TGTGCCAGCAGCCAAGATAAGGCTACACGGTACAAGAATACGCAGTATTTT
clone size: few; D gene: NA; V gene: TRBV18; J gene: TRBJ2-5; CDR3 protein: CASSPKLAGETQYF; CDR3 DNA: TGTGCCAGCTCACCAAAACTAGCTGGAGAGACCCAGTACTTC
clone size: NA; D gene: TRBD1; V gene: TRBV6-5; J gene: TRBJ2-2; CDR3 protein: CASNSGTENTGELFF; CDR3 DNA: TGTGCCAGCAACTCCGGGACAGAGAACACCGGGGAGCTGTTTTTT
clone size: NA; D gene: NA; V gene: TRBV20-1; J gene: TRBJ2-5; CDR3 protein: CSARDRRRGGETQYF; CDR3 DNA: TGCAGTGCTAGAGATCGAAGGCGGGGTGGAGAGACCCAGTACTTC
clone size: NA; D gene: NA; V gene: TRBV20-1; J gene: TRBJ1-5; CDR3 protein: CSARPDRNQPQHF; CDR3 DNA: TGCAGTGCTAGACCCGACAGAAATCAGCCCCAGCATTTT
clone size: NA; D gene: TRBD1; V gene: TRBV7-9; J gene: TRBJ2-7; CDR3 protein: CASSLTDRGDQQYF; CDR3 DNA: TGTGCCAGCAGCTTAACGGACAGGGGGGACCAGCAGTACTTC